The 20 T cell receptor beta chains listed next were all sequenced from one sample in a study of blood T cell repertoires in COVID-19. Clones were read by immunoSEQ multiplex PCR, and TCRdb kept only the in-frame ones, dropping some. The data contain tens of thousands of clones, about 84% of them singletons. Input material: peripheral blood. The receptors were gathered from a man aged 55 to 70 with acute or convalescent COVID-19.

The rearrangement joins TRBV19 to TRBJ1-1, with 7 positions matching TRBD1. The germline V gene encodes CDR1 LNHDA and CDR2 SQIVND (reference sequence). Trimming at V came to 7 bases and at J to 4 bases, leaving 6 bases not matched to a gene. The CDR3 length is 13 residues. This CDR3 reads CASNKGAVTEAFF. Written as DNA, the CDR3 is TGTGCCAGTAATAAGGGGGCGGTCACTGAAGCTTTCTTT.

The rearrangement joins TRBV7-9 to TRBJ1-1; maybe TRBD1 (6 bases). V was pared by 5 bases and J by 1 base, with 26 bases between. Germline lookup yields CDR1 SEHNR and CDR2 FQNEAQ (reference sequence). The CDR3 sequence is 19 residues long. The CDR3 here is CASSAEIQGHFVGNTEAFF. The CDR3 nucleotides read TGTGCCAGCAGCGCCGAAATACAGGGACACTTCGTCGGGAACACTGAAGCTTTCTTT.

This chain joins TRBV5-1 and TRBJ1-2; D ambiguous. The CDR3 covers 14 residues. V lost 4 bases, J lost 2 bases, and 12 bases lay in between. Germline V gene lookup returns CDR1 SGHRS and CDR2 YFSETQ. The CDR3 sequence is CASSPSGINYGYTF. The CDR3, as DNA: TGCGCCAGCAGCCCGTCGGGGATCAACTATGGCTACACCTTC.

V usage is TRBV6-6 and J usage is TRBJ1-2; no clear D. CDR1 is MNHNY, CDR2 SVGAGI, per germline (reference sequence). The CDR3 loop spans 16 amino acids. V dropped 0 bases and J dropped 2 bases, with 13 bases sitting between them. Here the CDR3 DNA reads TGTGCCAGCAGTTACTCGAGGGAGAAGATAAACTATGGCTACACCTTC. Amino acids: CASSYSREKINYGYTF.

This chain joins TRBV6-1 and TRBJ1-2, with D unclear. The CDR3 covers 12 residues. The V end was cut by 0 bases, the J end by 8 bases, with 7 bases between. CDR1 and CDR2 from the germline V gene are MNHNS and SASEGT. CDR3 in DNA: TGTGCCAGCAGTGAAGCGCTCCGGGGCTACACCTTC. This encodes CASSEALRGYTF.

The V and J genes are TRBV5-1 and TRBJ1-1, with unresolved D. The CDR3 consists of 14 residues. V lost 6 bases and J lost 5, with 17 bases in between. CDR1 is SGHRS and CDR2 is YFSETQ in the germline V gene. The CDR3 protein is CASKVSRGLTEAFF. The CDR3 DNA reads TGCGCCAGCAAAGTGAGCCGGGGTCTTACTGAAGCTTTCTTT.

This chain links TRBV27 with TRBJ2-3; the D gene is possibly TRBD2 (6 bases). V was cut by 8 bases and J by 5 bases, with 17 bases left in between. Germline V gene sequence: CDR1 MNHEY, CDR2 SMNVEV (reference sequence). The CDR3 extends over 14 amino acids. CDR3 nucleotide sequence: TGTGCCAGCGGGGGACCCGGGGGTGGAGATACGCAGTATTTT. It specifies CASGGPGGGDTQYF.

The V call is TRBV2, the J call TRBJ2-7, with 7 bases fitting TRBD2. The CDR3 is 15 residues long. V shed 5 bases, J shed 3 bases, and the junction held 10 bases outside the gene matches. Germline loops: CDR1 SNHLY, CDR2 FYNNEI. CDR3: CASSNPASGYYEQYF. DNA for the CDR3: TGTGCCAGCAGTAACCCGGCTAGCGGTTACTACGAGCAGTACTTC. Full variable domain (missing parts from reference TRBV2 and TRBJ2-7): EPEVTQTPSHQVTQMGQEVILRCVPISNHLYFYWYRQILGQKVEFLVSFYNNEISEKSEIFDDQFSVERPDGSNFTLKIRSTKLEDSAMYFCASSNPASGYYEQYFGPGTRLTVT.

This sequence joins TRBV29-1 and TRBJ2-5, with 8 bases lining up with TRBD1. V was pared by 7 bases and J by 6 bases, with 10 bases of the junction left unmatched. The germline V gene encodes CDR1 SQVTM and CDR2 ANQGSEA. CDR3 length: 13 residues. CDR3 DNA sequence: TGCAGCGGCGGACAGGGTATATGGAAGACCCAGTACTTC. Translated, it gives CSGGQGIWKTQYF.

This clone was detected once. The chain is built from TRBV2 and TRBJ1-2, with TRBD1 matching over 7 bases. The CDR3 loop spans 14 amino acids. The J segment lost 8 bases and the V segment lost 8 bases, leaving 14 bases of the junction unmatched. From germline, CDR1 is SNHLY and CDR2 FYNNEI. The CDR3, as DNA: TGTGCCAGCGGAGGGGGCAGCCTTGGCGGGGGCTACACCTTC. Translation gives CASGGGSLGGGYTF.

The rearrangement uses TRBV28 and TRBJ1-3; D ambiguous. V lost 8 bases, J lost 3 bases, and 5 bases lay in between. The CDR3 totals 11 residues. The germline V gene encodes CDR1 MDHEN and CDR2 SYDVKM. This CDR3 reads CASLLGNTIYF. The CDR3 DNA is TGTGCCAGCCTCCTTGGAAACACCATATATTTT.

J is TRBJ1-1 and V is TRBV12-3 or TRBV12-4, with D unresolved. CDR3 size: 11 residues. V lost 6 bases and J lost 3, with 5 bases in between. DNA of the CDR3: TGTGCCAGCAGGGCGGACACTGAAGCTTTCTTT. Translation: CASRADTEAFF.

The chain couples TRBV30 to TRBJ1-2; 7 nucleotides align to TRBD1. In germline, CDR1 is GTSNPN, CDR2 SVGIG (reference sequence). The CDR3 covers 14 residues. Losses at the gene ends were 1 base for V and 3 bases for J; bases not matched to a gene: 5. The CDR3: CAWSAIGTDYGYTF. In DNA, the CDR3 is TGTGCCTGGAGTGCGATCGGGACAGACTATGGCTACACCTTC. Full variable domain (remainder filled in from reference TRBV30 and TRBJ1-2): SQTIHQWPATLVQPVGSPLSLECTVEGTSNPNLYWYRQAAGRGLQLLFYSVGIGQISSEVPQNLSASRPQDRQFILSSKKLLLSDSGFYLCAWSAIGTDYGYTFGSGTRLTVV.

This chain connects TRBV21-1 to TRBJ1-6; TRBD1 was called by the table and not checked on the DNA. TRBV21-1 represents a pseudogene. The CDR3 consists of 18 residues. CDR3 bases: TGTGCCAGCAGCAAAGAGGCGCTTGGGACATATTATAATTCACCCCTCCACTTT. This codes for CASSKEALGTYYNSPLHF.

The chain carries TRBV27 and TRBJ2-5; TRBD2 is a possible D gene (6 bases). From germline, CDR1 is MNHEY and CDR2 SMNVEV (reference sequence). V was clipped by 3 bases and J by 9 bases, with 17 bases between them. The CDR3 runs 14 residues. The CDR3 sequence is CASSLRGPPPPQYF. CDR3 nucleotides: TGTGCCAGCAGTTTGCGGGGACCCCCTCCGCCCCAGTACTTC.

V and J are TRBV6-5 and TRBJ1-2; D is uncertain. CDR3 size: 14 residues. Germline lookup yields CDR1 MNHEY and CDR2 SVGAGI. V gave up 3 bases and J gave up 6 bases, with 14 bases separating them. CDR3 loop: CASSYSVQANGYTF. As DNA, the CDR3 is TGTGCCAGCAGTTATTCGGTTCAGGCCAATGGCTACACCTTC.

The rearrangement joins TRBV9 to TRBJ1-1; 8 bases agree with TRBD1. Germline CDR1 is SGDLS and CDR2 is YYNGEE. The CDR3 contains 15 residues. J lost 1 base, V lost 4 bases, and 6 bases had no gene match. The CDR3 nucleotides read TGTGCCAGCAGCCGTTCAGGACAGGGGAACACTGAAGCTTTCTTT. Translation gives CASSRSGQGNTEAFF. The full variable domain, completed using reference TRBV9 and TRBJ1-1, is DSGVTQTPKHLITATGQRVTLRCSPRSGDLSVYWYQQSLDQGLQFLIQYYNGEERAKGNILERFSAQQFPDLHSELNLSSLELGDSALYFCASSRSGQGNTEAFFGQGTRLTVV.

V and J are TRBV7-2 and TRBJ1-1; D is ambiguous. CDR1 is SGHTA, CDR2 FQGNSA, per germline. Deletions cut 5 bases from V and 12 bases from J, with 16 bases between. There are 12 residues in the CDR3. In DNA form, the CDR3 reads TGTGCCAGCAGCCCCCCTGGGCAGTCACCTTTCTTT. It is translated as CASSPPGQSPFF.

The rearrangement links TRBV24-1 to TRBJ2-4, with 10 positions matching TRBD1. V was clipped by 3 bases and J by 5 bases; unmatched bases: 3. The CDR3 is 15 amino acids. Germline loops: CDR1 KGHDR, CDR2 SFDVKD. This CDR3 is CATSDTGQGENIQYF. The CDR3 nucleotides are TGTGCCACCAGTGATACTGGACAGGGGGAAAACATTCAGTACTTC.

The chain carries TRBV2 and TRBJ2-1; 11 nucleotides line up with TRBD1. The germline CDR1 and CDR2 sequences are SNHLY and FYNNEI. The CDR3 spans 17 residues. The trim removed 7 bases at V and 12 bases at J, leaving 20 bases unmatched. The CDR3 nucleotides read TGTGCCAGCATTACGCCATCTGGGACAGGGGGGTCAGTGCGGCAGTTCTTC. Protein product: CASITPSGTGGSVRQFF.